These T cell receptor beta chains were read from a single sample in a study of OX40 agonist ivuxolimab in advanced cancers. Here immunoSEQ multiplex PCR was the method, and the copy in TCRdb shows in-frame clones only, minus some. The table includes over 70,000 clones, around 90% detected once. Sample: CD4+ or CD8+ T cells sorted from blood, taken in a trial of the OX40 agonist ivuxolimab. These TCRs come from an adult with an advanced solid tumor such as melanoma, head and neck, liver or kidney cancer. CDR3s include the opening cysteine and the closing phenylalanine or tryptophan. Each record gives: J gene, clone size, V gene, D gene, CDR3 protein, CDR3 DNA. The D gene is left open where the match is weak. Only some rows state a clone size, as once, few, many or a class for expanded clones.

J gene: TRBJ2-7; clone size: -; V gene: TRBV9; D gene: TRBD1; CDR3 protein: CASSEGQGVSYEQYF; CDR3 DNA: TGTGCCAGCAGCGAGGGACAGGGGGTATCCTACGAGCAGTACTTC
J gene: TRBJ2-7; clone size: -; V gene: TRBV5-6; D gene: -; CDR3 protein: CASSLANWGEQYF; CDR3 DNA: TGTGCCAGCAGCTTGGCCAATTGGGGCGAGCAGTACTTC
J gene: TRBJ1-1; clone size: -; V gene: TRBV27; D gene: TRBD1; CDR3 protein: CASSPQGANTEAFF; CDR3 DNA: TGTGCCAGCAGTCCGCAGGGGGCCAACACTGAAGCTTTCTTT
J gene: TRBJ2-1; clone size: -; V gene: TRBV5-6; D gene: -; CDR3 protein: CASSFRLAGAGSSYNEQFF; CDR3 DNA: TGTGCCAGCAGCTTCCGTCTGGCCGGCGCGGGGAGCTCCTACAATGAGCAGTTCTTC
J gene: TRBJ2-4; clone size: -; V gene: TRBV14; D gene: TRBD1; CDR3 protein: CASSQHPGQGSSIQYF; CDR3 DNA: TGTGCCAGCAGCCAACACCCGGGACAGGGGAGTAGCATTCAGTACTTC
J gene: TRBJ1-2; clone size: -; V gene: TRBV4-1; D gene: -; CDR3 protein: CASSPGWGNDGYTF; CDR3 DNA: TGCGCCAGCAGCCCCGGGTGGGGGAACGATGGCTACACCTTC
J gene: TRBJ1-2; clone size: few; V gene: TRBV7-2; D gene: TRBD1; CDR3 protein: CASSPGGGSNYGYTF; CDR3 DNA: TGTGCCAGCAGCCCAGGGGGGGGCTCTAACTATGGCTACACCTTC
J gene: TRBJ2-7; clone size: -; V gene: TRBV11-1; D gene: -; CDR3 protein: CASSLRLADYEQYF; CDR3 DNA: TGTGCCAGCAGCTTACGGCTAGCTGATTACGAGCAGTACTTC
J gene: TRBJ2-7; clone size: -; V gene: TRBV7-2; D gene: TRBD2; CDR3 protein: CASSLPRGTSAGYEQYF; CDR3 DNA: TGTGCCAGCAGCTTACCTAGGGGGACTAGCGCCGGCTACGAGCAGTACTTC
J gene: TRBJ2-1; clone size: -; V gene: TRBV9; D gene: TRBD1; CDR3 protein: CASSTNRDRGNEQFF; CDR3 DNA: TGTGCCAGCAGCACCAACCGGGACAGGGGCAATGAGCAGTTCTTC
J gene: TRBJ2-7; clone size: -; V gene: TRBV5-4; D gene: -; CDR3 protein: CASSLGVGEHYEQYF; CDR3 DNA: TGTGCCAGCAGCTTGGGGGTCGGGGAACACTACGAGCAGTACTTC
J gene: TRBJ1-2; clone size: -; V gene: TRBV5-1; D gene: TRBD1; CDR3 protein: CASSATGTEYTYGYTF; CDR3 DNA: TGCGCCAGCAGCGCCACCGGGACAGAATATACCTATGGCTACACCTTC
J gene: TRBJ2-7; clone size: -; V gene: TRBV12-5; D gene: -; CDR3 protein: CASALFVGDEQYF; CDR3 DNA: TGTGCTAGTGCCCTCTTCGTGGGGGACGAGCAGTACTTC
J gene: TRBJ2-7; clone size: -; V gene: TRBV18; D gene: -; CDR3 protein: CASSPPALARDEQYF; CDR3 DNA: TGTGCCAGCTCACCACCGGCCCTAGCACGCGACGAGCAGTACTTC
J gene: TRBJ2-7; clone size: -; V gene: TRBV19; D gene: TRBD1; CDR3 protein: CASSLSGTGSYEQYF; CDR3 DNA: TGTGCCAGTAGCCTGTCCGGGACAGGTTCCTACGAGCAGTACTTC
J gene: TRBJ1-1; clone size: few; V gene: TRBV11-2; D gene: -; CDR3 protein: CASSLSRGDTEAFF; CDR3 DNA: TGTGCCAGCAGCTTATCCCGGGGGGACACTGAAGCTTTCTTT
J gene: TRBJ1-1; clone size: -; V gene: TRBV19; D gene: -; CDR3 protein: CASSMTQRTEAFF; CDR3 DNA: TGTGCCAGTAGTATGACCCAGAGGACTGAAGCTTTCTTT
J gene: TRBJ2-7; clone size: -; V gene: TRBV11-2; D gene: TRBD2; CDR3 protein: CASSRSGRAYEQYF; CDR3 DNA: TGTGCCAGCAGCCGTAGCGGGAGGGCCTACGAGCAGTACTTC
J gene: TRBJ2-7; clone size: -; V gene: TRBV11-2; D gene: -; CDR3 protein: CASSLGSSSEQYF; CDR3 DNA: TGTGCCAGCAGCTTAGGGTCTAGCTCCGAGCAGTACTTC
J gene: TRBJ2-7; clone size: -; V gene: TRBV7-2; D gene: TRBD1; CDR3 protein: CASSPGTGTHLYSYEQYF; CDR3 DNA: TGTGCCAGCAGCCCCGGGACAGGGACCCATCTATACTCCTACGAGCAGTACTTC
J gene: TRBJ2-6; clone size: -; V gene: TRBV28; D gene: -; CDR3 protein: CASSPWGSSGANVLTF; CDR3 DNA: TGTGCCAGCAGTCCCTGGGGGAGCTCTGGGGCCAACGTCCTGACTTTC